These 2 T cell receptor beta chains were all obtained from the same sample, sequenced in a study of identical twins. TCRdb itself ran the 5' RACE reads through MiXCR, one entry per CDR3 protein. Found here are 470,000 or so distinct CDR3 sequences, roughly 26% of them singletons; the top ten hold 2.9%. The same sample was also studied in work on T cells expressing NK-cell markers.

Sequenced material: CD4+ T cells sorted from blood. These receptor sequences come from a woman younger than 35 in good health.

The chain has TRBV6-5 and TRBJ1-3, with D maybe TRBD1 (5 bases). Trimming cost V 4 bases and J 0 bases, with 13 bases left between them. The germline V gene encodes CDR1 MNHEY and CDR2 SVGAGI. The CDR3 loop spans 16 amino acids. CDR3: CASSSSGHVSGNTIYF. DNA of the CDR3: TGTGCCAGCAGTTCTTCAGGGCACGTCTCTGGAAACACCATATATTTT.

The V call is TRBV6-5, the J call TRBJ2-7; D is uncertain. CDR3 length: 12 residues. Germline V gives CDR1 MNHEY, CDR2 SVGAGI. V lost 6 bases to trimming and J lost 0 bases, with 6 bases between them. CDR3 nucleotide sequence: TGTGCCAGCAGGGTTAGCTCCTACGAGCAGTACTTC. Translating gives CASRVSSYEQYF.